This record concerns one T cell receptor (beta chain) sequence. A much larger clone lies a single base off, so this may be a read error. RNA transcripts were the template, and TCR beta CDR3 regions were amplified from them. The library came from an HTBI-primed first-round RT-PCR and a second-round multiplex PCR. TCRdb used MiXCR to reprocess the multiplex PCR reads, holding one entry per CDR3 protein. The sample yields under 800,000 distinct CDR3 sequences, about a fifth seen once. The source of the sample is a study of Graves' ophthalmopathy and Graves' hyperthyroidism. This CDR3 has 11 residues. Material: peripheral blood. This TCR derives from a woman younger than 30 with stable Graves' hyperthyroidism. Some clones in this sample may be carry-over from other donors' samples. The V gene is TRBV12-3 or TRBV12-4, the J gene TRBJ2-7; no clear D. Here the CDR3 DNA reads TGTGCCAGCAGTTTATTTGGCGAGCTGTACTTC. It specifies CASSLFGELYF.